This T cell receptor (beta chain) came from a study of cytomegalovirus exposure and HLA in healthy donors. Study-level background: Of the donors genotyped, approximately 400 in all, over 80% fell in the Caucasian-associated ancestry cluster.

The CDR3 length is 19 residues. V was pared by 0 bases and J by 0 bases, with 8 bases of the junction left unmatched. CDR1 and CDR2 from the germline V gene are KGHSH and LQKENI. General study results and limits: Immune exposure information comprised only CMV serostatus. Sequencing had likely introduced a cluster of highly shared sequence variants as an artifact. Researchers counted around 180 TCR beta chains as cytomegalovirus-associated.

In the case of this clone: The antigen remains unidentified.

A multiplex PCR was run with 60 Vbeta primers and 13 Jbeta primers. Repertoires were generated with immunoSEQ multiplex PCR, while TCRdb's copy carries only in-frame clones and drops some. The data hold 85,000 to 100,000 clones, with 60% to 80% observed a single time. This TCR came from a man aged 55 to 69 in good health and CMV-seronegative. The V and J genes are TRBV18 and TRBJ1-1; the match to TRBD1 covers 12 bases. Sequenced: PBMCs. Here the CDR3 DNA reads TGTGCCAGCTCACCACCCGGGGGACAGGGGGCGGAGGTGAACACTGAAGCTTTCTTT. Protein: CASSPPGGQGAEVNTEAFF.